This T cell receptor (beta chain) was found in a study of cytomegalovirus exposure and HLA in healthy donors. The PCR used 60 Vbeta and 13 Jbeta primers. Measured with immunoSEQ multiplex PCR; TCRdb has only the in-frame clones, and not every one. The profile shows 100,000 to 140,000 clones, 82% of them singletons. Study conclusions and caveats: Both high specificity and high sensitivity reportedly marked the classifier's diagnosis of cytomegalovirus status.

Germline V gives CDR1 SGHVS, CDR2 FQNEAQ. The CDR3 is 13 residues long. Comments on this clone: Its antigen is not identified. A read error may account for a junction end that differs from germline.

The chain is built from TRBV7-8 and TRBJ1-5; D gene unclear. This TCR was sampled from a man under 40 in good health and CMV-seropositive. The sample was PBMCs. The CDR3 DNA reads as TGTGCCAGCAGCTCGACTCTTAATCAGCCCCATCATTTT. Residues: CASSSTLNQPHHF.